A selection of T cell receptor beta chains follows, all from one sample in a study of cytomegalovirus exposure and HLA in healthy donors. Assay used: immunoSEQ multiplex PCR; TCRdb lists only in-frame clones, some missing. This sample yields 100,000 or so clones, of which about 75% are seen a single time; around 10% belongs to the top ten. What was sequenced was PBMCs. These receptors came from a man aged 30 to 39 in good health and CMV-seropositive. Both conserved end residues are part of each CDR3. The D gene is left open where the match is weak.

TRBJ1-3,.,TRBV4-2,CASSYRQSASGNTIYF
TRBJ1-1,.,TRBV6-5,CASSADRSEAFF
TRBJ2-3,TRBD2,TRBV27,CASSRGLAMSTDTQYF
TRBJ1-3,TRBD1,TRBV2,CASSEHQPSPGTGRNTIYF
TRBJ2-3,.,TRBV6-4,CASSRVAASTDTQYF
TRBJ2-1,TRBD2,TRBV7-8,CASSSIRAGGPNEQFF
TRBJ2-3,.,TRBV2,CASNVLRGTQYF
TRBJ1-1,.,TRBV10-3,CAISADTEAFF
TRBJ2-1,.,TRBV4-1,CASSHPASSSYNEQFF
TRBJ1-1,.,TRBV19,CASSIRRKVTEAFF
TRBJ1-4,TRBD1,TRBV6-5,CASEGTGGNEKLFF
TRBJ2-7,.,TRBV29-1,CSVVLLGRDEQYF
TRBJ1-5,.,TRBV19,CASSQGMGQPQHF
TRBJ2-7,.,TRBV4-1,CASSQDVRGLYEQYF
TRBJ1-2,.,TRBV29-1,CSVDRTDGYTF
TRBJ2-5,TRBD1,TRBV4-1,CASSLGQSQYF
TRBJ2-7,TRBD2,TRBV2,CASSKRTSGEAYEQYF
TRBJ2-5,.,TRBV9,CASSVSGQETQYF
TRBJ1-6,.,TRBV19,CASSIFGGYNSPLHF
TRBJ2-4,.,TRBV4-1,CASSQGGGLAKNIQYF
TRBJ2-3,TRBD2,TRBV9,CASSVESGGATDTQYF
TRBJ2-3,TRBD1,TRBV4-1,CASSPLGQRDTQYF
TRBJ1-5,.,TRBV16,CASSQSWPGGNQPQHF
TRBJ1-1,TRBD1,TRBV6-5,CATSFRGQVAFF
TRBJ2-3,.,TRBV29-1,CSVVWHSTDTQYF
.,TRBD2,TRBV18,CASSPGQGSGGEQYF
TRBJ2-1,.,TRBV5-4,CASRADSHNEQFF
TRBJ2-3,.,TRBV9,CASSQLWAPSTDTQYF
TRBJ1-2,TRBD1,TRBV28,CASRGQPMGGYTF
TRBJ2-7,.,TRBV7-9,CASSGYRDVAYEQYF
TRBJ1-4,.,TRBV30,CAWRRGATNEKLFF
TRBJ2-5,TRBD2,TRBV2,CASSFRSGGNQETQYF
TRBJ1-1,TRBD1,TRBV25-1,CATSGDRDSTEAFF
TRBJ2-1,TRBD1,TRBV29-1,CSGQGAYNEQFF
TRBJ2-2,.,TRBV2,CASVGALPPGELFF
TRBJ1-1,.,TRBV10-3,CAIGGHMNTEAFF
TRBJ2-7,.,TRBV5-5,CASSLGEFWGGASYEQYF
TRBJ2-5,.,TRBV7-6,CASSLVVGRETQYF
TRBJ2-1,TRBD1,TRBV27,CASSLGTGGLNEQFF
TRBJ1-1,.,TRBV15,CATSSRRVNTEAFF
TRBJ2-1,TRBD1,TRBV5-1,CASSLIQGGSYNEQFF
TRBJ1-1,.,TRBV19,CASSPSGGRHTEAFF
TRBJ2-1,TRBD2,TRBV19,CASSRFGTSGVGSYNEQFF
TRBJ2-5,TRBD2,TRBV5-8,CASSLTTSGGPGETQYF
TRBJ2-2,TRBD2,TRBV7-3,CASSPTLGGGAGHGELFF
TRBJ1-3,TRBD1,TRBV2,CASSESGGFSGNTIYF
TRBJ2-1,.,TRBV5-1,CASSLDEASSYNEQFF
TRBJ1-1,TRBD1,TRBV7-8,CASSLTGAGTEAFF
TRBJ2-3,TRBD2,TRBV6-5,CASKRLLASTDTQYF
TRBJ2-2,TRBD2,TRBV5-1,CASSLAGGANTGELFF
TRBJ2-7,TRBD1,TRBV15,CATSRGRTGPDEQYF
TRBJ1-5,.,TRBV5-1,CASSLGAGGNQPQHF
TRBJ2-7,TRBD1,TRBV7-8,CASSLKRDRQGWANEQYF
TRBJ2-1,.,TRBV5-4,CASSLAGVNEQFF
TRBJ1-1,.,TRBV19,CASSIRGGGSEAFF
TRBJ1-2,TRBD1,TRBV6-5,CASSYDRDNYGYTF
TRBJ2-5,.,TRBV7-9,CASSFNVGRRETQYF
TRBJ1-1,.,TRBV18,CASSPLVVRGTEAFF